One sample yielded the 19 T cell receptor beta chains listed below, sequenced in a study of blood T cell repertoires in COVID-19. Here immunoSEQ multiplex PCR was the method, and the copy in TCRdb shows in-frame clones only, minus some. The sample lists about 260,000 clones; 70% to 90% were seen once. The sequenced sample consisted of PBMCs or T cells enriched from blood (not recorded which). The receptor source for this set is a woman in her forties with acute COVID-19.

This clone was seen just once. The chain employs TRBV5-4 and TRBJ2-7, with a weak D call TRBD1 (6 bases). With 3 bases removed from V and 1 base from J, the gap between germline ends came to 17 bases. This CDR3 spans 16 amino acids. CDR1 is SGHNT and CDR2 is YYREEE in the germline V gene (reference sequence). This chain's CDR3 is CASSYGARGESYEQYF. CDR3 nucleotides: TGTGCCAGCAGCTATGGGGCCAGGGGCGAATCCTACGAGCAGTACTTC.

The genes are TRBV28 and TRBJ2-7, with a weak D call TRBD1 (5 bases). Trimming took 2 bases from V and 4 from J, leaving 6 bases between them. Germline V gives CDR1 MDHEN, CDR2 SYDVKM. CDR3 size: 12 residues. This chain's CDR3 is CASSLGQYEQYV. CDR3 bases: TGTGCCAGCAGTTTAGGACAATACGAGCAGTACGTC.

This clone was seen a single time. The V gene is TRBV7-9, the J gene TRBJ1-2, with 8 bases lining up with TRBD1. The germline V gene has CDR1 SEHNR and CDR2 FQNEAQ (reference sequence). CDR3 size: 14 residues. J lost 1 base, V lost 5 bases, and 3 bases had no gene match. CDR3 in amino acids: CASSPGQDNYGYTF. The CDR3 DNA is TGTGCCAGCAGCCCGGGACAGGATAACTATGGCTACACCTTC.

The chain has TRBV5-4 and TRBJ2-1; 14 bases are a match to TRBD2. J lost 2 bases, V lost 3 bases, and 4 bases had no gene match. The CDR3 is made up of 17 amino acids. Germline CDR1 is SGHNT and CDR2 is YYREEE (reference sequence). For the CDR3, the DNA is TGTGCCAGCAGCTCAGGACTAGCGGGAGGTACCTACAATGAGCAGTTCTTC. Translated: CASSSGLAGGTYNEQFF. Full variable domain (remainder filled in from reference TRBV5-4 and TRBJ2-1): ETGVTQSPTHLIKTRGQQVTLRCSSQSGHNTVSWYQQALGQGPQFIFQYYREEENGRGNFPPRFSGLQFPNYSSELNVNALELDDSALYLCASSSGLAGGTYNEQFFGPGTRLTVL.

This clone was picked up one time. The CDR3 region has the DNA TGTGCCAGCAGCCTCCAGGGGTACACTGAAGCTTTCTTT. It is translated as CASSLQGYTEAFF. The chain combines TRBV3-1 (or the pseudogene TRBV3-2) with TRBJ1-1; D possibly corresponds to TRBD1 (6 bases). The V gene lost 4 bases and the J gene lost 3 bases, with 9 bases spanning the gap. CDR3 length: 13 residues. Germline lookup yields CDR1 LGHDT and CDR2 YNNKEL (reference sequence).

The chain combines TRBV9 with TRBJ1-2; tentative D call: TRBD1 (5 bases). Deletions cut 1 base from V and 4 bases from J, with 8 bases between. Germline lookup yields CDR1 SGDLS and CDR2 YYNGEE. The CDR3 contains 13 residues. The CDR3 coding sequence is TGTGCCAGCAGCGTAACGACAGCCTATGGCTACACCTTC. Protein sequence: CASSVTTAYGYTF.

The V and J genes are TRBV24-1 and TRBJ1-2, with TRBD1 as a possible D gene (6 bases). CDR1 and CDR2 from the germline V gene are KGHDR and SFDVKD. Trimming removed 3 bases at V and 2 bases at J, with 12 bases between. The CDR3 contains 15 residues. CDR3 bases: TGTGCCACCAGTGATCGCCAGGGGACGAACTATGGCTACACCTTC. Translation gives CATSDRQGTNYGYTF.

The chain recombines TRBV18 with TRBJ2-2, with TRBD2 identical over 10 bases. With V trimmed by 3 bases and J by 3 bases, 1 base remained unmatched. CDR1 and CDR2 from the germline V gene are KGHSH and LQKENI. This CDR3 is built from 15 residues. The DNA of the CDR3 is TGTGCCAGCTCACCTAGCGGGGGGCACACCGGGGAGCTGTTTTTT. Translated, it gives CASSPSGGHTGELFF.

This chain joins TRBV19 and TRBJ1-4; 7 bases are a match to TRBD1. Germline CDR1 is LNHDA and CDR2 is SQIVND (reference sequence). Trimming cost V 6 bases and J 0 bases; bases outside gene matches: 4. The CDR3 has 15 amino acids. CDR3 protein: CASRAQGTTNEKLFF. The CDR3 DNA follows: TGTGCCAGTAGGGCACAGGGGACAACTAATGAAAAACTGTTTTTT.

The CDR3 region is CASSSIRGLSYEQYF. The CDR3 region has the DNA TGTGCCAGCAGCTCCATCAGGGGATTAAGCTACGAGCAGTACTTC. The rearrangement links TRBV7-9 to TRBJ2-7; a weak D match, TRBD1 (6 bases). The CDR3 is 15 residues long. Trimming shortened V by 4 bases and J by 3 bases, and 16 bases separated the two germline ends. Germline-derived CDR1 and CDR2 are SEHNR and FQNEAQ (reference sequence). The full variable domain, its missing parts supplied by reference TRBV7-9 and TRBJ2-7, is DTGVSQNPRHKITKRGQNVTFRCDPISEHNRLYWYRQTLGQGPEFLTYFQNEAQLEKSRLLSDRFSAERPKGSFSTLEIQRTEQGDSAMYLCASSSIRGLSYEQYFGPGTRLTVT.

This clone was observed once. The chain employs TRBV2 and TRBJ2-3; 10 positions agree with TRBD2. CDR3 length equals 18 residues. Germline CDR1 is SNHLY and CDR2 is FYNNEI. With V trimmed by 7 bases and J by 2 bases, 15 bases remained unmatched. CDR3: CASISELAGVLPTDTQYF. CDR3 DNA: TGTGCCAGCATAAGTGAGCTAGCGGGAGTCTTACCCACAGATACGCAGTATTTT.

This clone was recorded a few times. In DNA, the CDR3 is TGTGCCAGCAGCCCGTTGGGGGCCCTAGCTGCCTCGCCGCAGTTCTTC. Protein product: CASSPLGALAASPQFF. This chain joins TRBV11-2 and TRBJ2-1; a possible D gene is TRBD1 (6 bases). The V end was cut by 5 bases, the J end by 12 bases, with 26 bases between. The germline CDR1 and CDR2 sequences are SGHAT and FQNNGV. CDR3 length: 16 residues.

The V call is TRBV20-1, the J call TRBJ1-4; 11 bases fit TRBD1. V shed 3 bases and J 8 bases; nucleotides not matched to a gene: 14. The V gene's germline CDR1 is DFQATT and CDR2 SNEGSKA (reference sequence). CDR3 length: 17 residues. DNA for the CDR3: TGCAGTGCTAGTGACACCCGGGACAGGGGGTTTCGGGAAAAACTGTTTTTT. It codes for CSASDTRDRGFREKLFF.

This rearrangement joins TRBV18 to TRBJ1-6; tentatively, D is TRBD1 (6 bases). The CDR3 is made up of 14 amino acids. Per germline, CDR1 KGHSH and CDR2 LQKENI. With 2 bases removed from V and 8 bases from J, the gap between germline ends came to 10 bases. This CDR3 reads CASSPTDSDSPLHF. Written as DNA, the CDR3 is TGTGCCAGCTCACCAACGGACAGTGATTCACCCCTCCACTTT.

This chain links TRBV2 with TRBJ2-5; 7 bases fit TRBD2. V lost 8 bases, J lost 2 bases, and 5 bases stayed unmatched. The CDR3 is 13 amino acids. Germline assignment: CDR1 SNHLY and CDR2 FYNNEI. CDR3: CASHWGGQETQYF. DNA for the CDR3: TGTGCCAGCCACTGGGGGGGGCAAGAGACCCAGTACTTC.

The V gene is TRBV7-2, the J gene TRBJ1-2; D call uncertain. This CDR3 comprises 15 residues. Germline V gene sequence: CDR1 SGHTA, CDR2 FQGNSA. Between the trimmed V and J ends, which lost 0 bases and 1 base, there was a span of 9 bases. The DNA of the CDR3 is TGTGCCAGCAGCTTAGCGAGGCTGATTAACTATGGCTACACCTTC. Its protein product is CASSLARLINYGYTF.

The rearrangement joins TRBV19 to TRBJ2-5, with 7 nucleotides matching TRBD1. V was pared by 4 bases and J by 5 bases, with 13 bases of the junction left unmatched. Germline assignment: CDR1 LNHDA and CDR2 SQIVND (reference sequence). This CDR3 is built from 16 residues. The CDR3 is CASSKIYRGGGETQYF. As DNA, the CDR3 is TGTGCCAGTAGTAAGATATACAGGGGTGGTGGGGAGACCCAGTACTTC.

The rearrangement links TRBV3-1 (or the pseudogene TRBV3-2) to TRBJ2-1; perhaps TRBD1 as D (6 bases). This CDR3 region has 15 residues. Germline values: CDR1 LGHDT, CDR2 YNNKEL (reference sequence). Trimming left V 1 base short and J 2 bases short, with 9 bases between. CDR3 residues: CASSQGQGPYNEQFF. DNA for the CDR3: TGTGCCAGCAGCCAAGGGCAGGGGCCCTACAATGAGCAGTTCTTC.

V is TRBV7-9 and J is TRBJ1-4; 8 nucleotides align to TRBD1. This CDR3 has 15 amino acids. The V segment lost 5 bases and the J segment 8 bases; nucleotides outside the gene matches: 10. Germline V lookup: CDR1 SEHNR, CDR2 FQNEAQ (reference sequence). CDR3 bases: TGTGCCAGCAGCCTATCACAGGGGGTAGGCGAAAAACTGTTTTTT. It is translated as CASSLSQGVGEKLFF.